The next 25 T cell receptor beta chains were all read from a single sample in a study of beta chain features in type 1 diabetes. These receptors are not linked to any known antigen. Study-wide points: A moderate, significant TCRB CDR3 shortening appeared in type 1 diabetes across four CD4+ subsets.

Reverse transcribing all isolated RNA meant expressed TCRB transcripts were sequenced. Here immunoSEQ multiplex PCR was the method, and the copy in TCRdb shows in-frame clones only, minus some. This sample has some 160,000 clones, with approximately 9% found just once. Source material: central memory CD4+ T cells from blood. The origin of the receptors is a young woman with type 1 diabetes.

This clone was seen only a few times. The V gene is TRBV4-3, the J gene TRBJ1-5; no clear D gene. Germline CDR1 reads LGHNA; CDR2 reads YSLEER. The CDR3 length is 14 residues. V lost 0 bases to trimming and J lost 1 base, with 4 bases between them. The CDR3, as DNA: TGCGCCAGCAGCCAAGACAGAAGCAATCAGCCCCAGCATTTT. It encodes CASSQDRSNQPQHF.

Concerning this clone itself: At the DNA level, this CDR3 is encoded by other sequences in the same sample as well. This chain uses TRBV30 with TRBJ1-5; D may be TRBD1 (6 bases). The V and J ends lost 0 bases and 1 base respectively, with 7 bases between them. The CDR3 runs to 14 residues. Germline V gene sequence: CDR1 GTSNPN, CDR2 SVGIG (reference sequence). The CDR3 region is CAWSVRGSNQPQHF. The CDR3 DNA follows: TGTGCCTGGAGTGTAAGGGGGAGCAATCAGCCCCAGCATTTT.

There are a few counts of this clone. The V gene is TRBV7-2, the J gene TRBJ1-6; TRBD1 aligns across 9 bases. The CDR3 is 15 amino acids. V lost 7 bases to trimming and J lost 9 bases; unmatched junction nucleotides: 10. Germline V gene data show CDR1 as SGHTA and CDR2 as FQGNSA. CDR3 sequence reads: CASTVGDRVTSPLHF. CDR3 bases: TGTGCCAGCACCGTGGGGGACAGGGTAACTTCACCCCTCCACTTT.

The gene calls are TRBV21-1 and TRBJ1-5. TRBV21-1 is reported as a pseudogene. This CDR3 region has 16 residues. CDR3 nucleotides: TGTGCCAGCAGCCCTAATGAGCATCCGGGAAATCAGCCCCAGCATTTT. Amino acids: CASSPNEHPGNQPQHF.

The chain links TRBV7-6 to TRBJ2-7; no clear D. Germline loops: CDR1 SGHVS, CDR2 FNYEAQ. The V gene lost 5 bases and the J gene lost 0 bases, with 14 bases spanning the gap. CDR3 length: 15 amino acids. The CDR3 sequence is CASSRPKNSSYEQYF. The CDR3 region has the DNA TGTGCCAGCAGCCGTCCCAAAAACAGCTCCTACGAGCAGTACTTC.

This clone has only a few counts. The V gene is TRBV15, the J gene TRBJ2-1, with TRBD2 matching over 8 bases. The CDR3 contains 15 residues. The ends lost 0 bases at V and 7 bases at J; junction bases unmatched: 5. Looked up from germline, CDR1 is LNHNV and CDR2 is YYDKDF (reference sequence). The CDR3 region is CATSRDRGGTNEQFF. The CDR3 DNA reads as TGTGCCACCAGCAGAGATCGGGGGGGCACGAATGAGCAGTTCTTC.

This chain uses TRBV4-3 with TRBJ2-1; 8 bases line up with TRBD2. Germline CDR1 reads LGHNA; CDR2 reads YSLEER. With 2 bases clipped from V and 4 bases from J, the junction kept 1 base outside the gene matches. This CDR3 region has 14 residues. This chain's CDR3 is CASSQSGSYNEQFF. The CDR3 DNA sequence: TGCGCCAGCAGCCAAAGCGGGAGTTACAATGAGCAGTTCTTC.

This clone was seen a few times. The chain carries TRBV7-2 and TRBJ1-1; D is possibly TRBD1 (6 bases). Trimming stripped 5 bases from V and 1 base from J, with 20 bases between. From germline, CDR1 is SGHTA and CDR2 FQGNSA. The length of the CDR3 is 17 residues. The CDR3 sequence: CASSVRVTGLGNTEAFF. The CDR3 DNA reads TGTGCCAGCAGCGTTAGAGTCACAGGGTTAGGGAACACTGAAGCTTTCTTT.

The chain has TRBV11-2 and TRBJ2-3; 13 positions agree with TRBD2. This CDR3 has 18 amino acids. Germline CDR1 and CDR2: SGHAT and FQNNGV. Losses at the gene ends were 5 bases for V and 0 bases for J; bases not matched to a gene: 8. For the CDR3, the DNA is TGTGCCAGCAGCCCCGGTTTGACTAGCGGGGGGAGCACAGATACGCAGTATTTT. This translates into CASSPGLTSGGSTDTQYF.

The chain combines TRBV5-1 with TRBJ2-7; D might be TRBD1 (6 bases). V shed 3 bases and J shed 3 bases, with 13 bases lying between them. The length of the CDR3 is 14 residues. In germline, CDR1 is SGHRS, CDR2 YFSETQ. The CDR3 nucleotides read TGCGCCAGCAGCTCACAGGGAAGCGGCTACGAGCAGTACTTC. Amino acids: CASSSQGSGYEQYF.

This clone was seen a handful of times. The chain combines TRBV30 with TRBJ1-4; D unclear. CDR1 is GTSNPN and CDR2 is SVGIG in the germline V gene (reference sequence). The CDR3 totals 12 residues. V lost 2 bases and J 7 bases, leaving 8 bases between the germline ends. The DNA for the CDR3 is TGTGCCTGGAGTCGGGAGGGTGAAAAACTGTTTTTT. Its protein product is CAWSREGEKLFF.

This clone was detected only a few times. The chain uses TRBV20-1 and TRBJ2-7; D is unclear. The germline V and J ends were trimmed by 5 bases and 6 bases, with 11 bases remaining between them. The CDR3 covers 11 residues. CDR1 DFQATT and CDR2 SNEGSKA come from the germline V gene (reference sequence). CDR3 sequence (DNA): TGCAGTGCTCCAACTGAGAGCGAGCAGTACTTC. Its protein product is CSAPTESEQYF.

This clone was found a few times. The V gene is TRBV6-6, the J gene TRBJ1-5, with D hard to call. Per the germline V gene, CDR1 is MNHNY and CDR2 is SVGAGI (reference sequence). V was shortened by 7 bases and J by 0 bases, with 10 bases between the two germline ends. The CDR3 has 14 amino acids. As DNA, the CDR3 is TGTGCCAGCACCAACGAGGGTAGCAATCAGCCCCAGCATTTT. It translates to CASTNEGSNQPQHF.

This clone was observed a handful of times. Other DNA sequences within the sample encode an identical CDR3. This sequence joins TRBV7-2 and TRBJ2-7, with 11 bases aligning to TRBD2. Germline V gene sequence: CDR1 SGHTA, CDR2 FQGNSA. The CDR3 length is 17 residues. V was pared by 0 bases and J by 0 bases, with 4 bases of the junction left unmatched. CDR3 sequence: CASSLALAGGSSYEQYF. CDR3 bases: TGTGCCAGCAGCTTAGCGCTAGCGGGGGGTAGCTCCTACGAGCAGTACTTC. The variable domain in full, with the rest retrieved from reference TRBV7-2 and TRBJ2-7, is GAGVSQSPSNKVTEKGKDVELRCDPISGHTALYWYRQSLGQGLEFLIYFQGNSAPDKSGLPSDRFSAERTGGSVSTLTIQRTQQEDSAVYLCASSLALAGGSSYEQYFGPGTRLTVT.

The chain couples TRBV5-4 to TRBJ2-4, with TRBD2 matching over 10 bases. CDR3 size: 13 residues. V gave up 6 bases and J gave up 8 bases; unmatched junction bases: 5. CDR1 SGHNT and CDR2 YYREEE come from the germline V gene (reference sequence). CDR3 sequence reads: CASTLAGADIQYF. The CDR3 DNA sequence: TGTGCCAGCACCCTAGCGGGAGCGGACATTCAGTACTTC.

This clone showed up just a few times. The rearrangement links TRBV11-2 to TRBJ2-1, with D maybe TRBD1 (5 bases). The V and J ends lost 0 bases and 15 bases respectively, with 15 bases between them. Germline V lookup: CDR1 SGHAT, CDR2 FQNNGV. CDR3 length: 13 residues. The CDR3, as DNA: TGTGCCAGCAGCTTAGAGTCAGGGTCGTTTGGGTTCTTC. It codes for CASSLESGSFGFF.

The chain links TRBV5-1 to TRBJ1-6; tentative D call: TRBD1 (6 bases). CDR3 size: 14 residues. From germline, CDR1 is SGHRS and CDR2 YFSETQ. V lost 4 bases, J lost 7 bases, and 12 bases lay in between. CDR3 in amino acids: CASSERTENSPLHF. CDR3 coding DNA: TGCGCCAGCAGCGAACGGACAGAGAATTCACCCCTCCACTTT.

A few counts support this clone. V usage is TRBV6-1 and J usage is TRBJ1-6; 8 nucleotides line up with TRBD1. The CDR3 is made up of 13 amino acids. Trimming removed 8 bases from V and 7 bases from J; junction bases left unmatched: 4. Germline CDR1 reads MNHNS; CDR2 reads SASEGT. The CDR3 here is CASDGQGNSPLHF. In DNA, the CDR3 is TGTGCCAGCGACGGACAGGGAAATTCACCCCTCCACTTT.

The sample holds a few counts of this clone. The rearrangement joins TRBV2 to TRBJ2-5, with D possibly TRBD1 on 6 matching bases. V lost 7 bases, J lost 4 bases, and 13 bases lay in between. The CDR3 is 13 amino acids. CDR1 SNHLY and CDR2 FYNNEI come from the germline V gene. For the CDR3, the DNA is TGTGCCAGCAAGGCGGCCAGGGGAGAGACCCAGTACTTC. Its protein is CASKAARGETQYF.

This clone came up a few times. The chain is built from TRBV7-8 and TRBJ2-1, with a tentative D call TRBD1 (6 bases). V was shortened by 1 base and J by 10 bases, with 11 bases between the two germline ends. This CDR3 is 13 amino acids long. Per the germline V gene, CDR1 is SGHVS and CDR2 is FQNEAQ. The CDR3 nucleotides are TGTGCCAGCAGCTTAGGGACAGTTTTCGAGCAGTTCTTC. Its protein product is CASSLGTVFEQFF.

The chain carries TRBV27 and TRBJ1-1; possibly TRBD1 for D (6 bases). The V gene lost 6 bases and the J gene lost 1 base, with 15 bases spanning the gap. The CDR3 has 15 residues. Germline loops: CDR1 MNHEY, CDR2 SMNVEV (reference sequence). As DNA, the CDR3 is TGTGCCAGCAGACCCCTCCGGGGGGCGAACACTGAAGCTTTCTTT. Translating it yields CASRPLRGANTEAFF.

This clone was counted ten times or more. The gene calls are TRBV9 and TRBJ2-1; TRBD2 matches 7 bases. After removal of 4 bases from V and 5 bases from J, the junction contained 15 bases not matched to a gene. Germline CDR1 reads SGDLS; CDR2 reads YYNGEE. The CDR3 extends over 17 amino acids. CDR3 loop: CASSLEFGTTNDNEQFF. For the CDR3, the DNA is TGTGCCAGCAGCCTCGAATTCGGGACTACGAATGACAATGAGCAGTTCTTC.

The J gene is TRBJ1-4, the V gene TRBV4-1, with D possibly matching TRBD1 (5 bases). The germline V gene encodes CDR1 MGHRA and CDR2 YSYEKL. The ends were cut back, 9 bases at V and 8 bases at J, with 16 bases in the middle. CDR3 size: 13 residues. CDR3: CARNRAGTEKLFF. The CDR3 nucleotides read TGCGCCAGAAATCGGGCGGGGACGGAAAAACTGTTTTTT.

The CDR3 loop reads CASSPRVASDTQYF. DNA of the CDR3: TGTGCCAGTAGCCCCCGGGTAGCATCGGATACGCAGTATTTT. The chain uses TRBV19 and TRBJ2-3; D unclear. CDR3 length: 14 residues. V gave up 6 bases and J gave up 6 bases, with 16 bases separating them. Per germline, CDR1 LNHDA and CDR2 SQIVND (reference sequence). The full variable domain, completed using reference TRBV19 and TRBJ2-3, is DGGITQSPKYLFRKEGQNVTLSCEQNLNHDAMYWYRQDPGQGLRLIYYSQIVNDFQKGDIAEGYSVSREKKESFPLTVTSAQKNPTAFYLCASSPRVASDTQYFGPGTRLTVL.

This clone was observed a few times. The chain is built from TRBV5-1 and TRBJ1-2; 10 bases line up with TRBD1. Germline loops: CDR1 SGHRS, CDR2 YFSETQ. The V segment lost 2 bases and the J segment 6 bases; nucleotides outside the gene matches: 4. The CDR3 length is 14 residues. The CDR3 DNA reads as TGCGCCAGCAGCTTCTCGGGACAGGGGCATGGCTACACCTTC. This gives the protein CASSFSGQGHGYTF.